This TCR beta chain was identified in a study of blood T cells in healthy people across ages. Through a sample-barcoded 5' primer and a J-beta primer mix, a second PCR was run for roughly 7 to 12 cycles. TCRdb passed the 5' RACE reads through MiXCR, listing each CDR3 protein once. The repertoire holds around 870,000 distinct CDR3 sequences, with less than 35% as singletons. The CDR3 length is 16 residues. Trimming removed 2 bases at V and 1 base at J, with 11 bases between. This clonotype was observed a handful of times. The receptor was derived from an elderly woman in good health. Specimen: blood. The chain is built from TRBV12-3 or TRBV12-4 and TRBJ2-2; D not resolved. The CDR3 region is CASSLSPTMNTGELFF. Written as DNA, the CDR3 is TGTGCCAGCAGTTTATCACCTACCATGAACACCGGGGAGCTGTTTTTT.